This is a list of T cell receptor beta chains from one sample in a study of cytomegalovirus exposure and HLA in healthy donors. Some clones are missing from TCRdb's copy, which holds only in-frame ones; the method was immunoSEQ multiplex PCR. The sample has around 150,000 clones; approximately 93% are singletons. Sequenced sample: PBMCs. Source of these receptors: a man aged 18 to 29 in good health and CMV-seronegative. CDR3s leave out the opening cysteine and the closing phenylalanine or tryptophan.

CDR3 protein: ASKPSGHSGNTIY
V gene: TRBV5-4
J gene: TRBJ1-3

CDR3 protein: ASSSGGNNNEQF
V gene: TRBV27
J gene: TRBJ2-1

CDR3 protein: ASIGEPNQPQH
V gene: TRBV7-2
J gene: TRBJ1-5

CDR3 protein: ASSLGTSPAYEQY
V gene: TRBV5-4
J gene: TRBJ2-7

CDR3 protein: ASRPGQGPRQPQH
V gene: TRBV5-1
J gene: TRBJ1-5

CDR3 protein: ASSENPGLTNEKLF
V gene: TRBV10-2
J gene: TRBJ1-4

CDR3 protein: ASSLGPTGRGNQPQH
V gene: TRBV5-1
J gene: TRBJ1-5

CDR3 protein: ASSLGAGEAF
V gene: TRBV7-2
J gene: TRBJ1-1

CDR3 protein: ASSSVQGPSNYGYT
V gene: TRBV5-7
J gene: TRBJ1-2

CDR3 protein: ASKGGNSPLH
V gene: TRBV27
J gene: TRBJ1-6